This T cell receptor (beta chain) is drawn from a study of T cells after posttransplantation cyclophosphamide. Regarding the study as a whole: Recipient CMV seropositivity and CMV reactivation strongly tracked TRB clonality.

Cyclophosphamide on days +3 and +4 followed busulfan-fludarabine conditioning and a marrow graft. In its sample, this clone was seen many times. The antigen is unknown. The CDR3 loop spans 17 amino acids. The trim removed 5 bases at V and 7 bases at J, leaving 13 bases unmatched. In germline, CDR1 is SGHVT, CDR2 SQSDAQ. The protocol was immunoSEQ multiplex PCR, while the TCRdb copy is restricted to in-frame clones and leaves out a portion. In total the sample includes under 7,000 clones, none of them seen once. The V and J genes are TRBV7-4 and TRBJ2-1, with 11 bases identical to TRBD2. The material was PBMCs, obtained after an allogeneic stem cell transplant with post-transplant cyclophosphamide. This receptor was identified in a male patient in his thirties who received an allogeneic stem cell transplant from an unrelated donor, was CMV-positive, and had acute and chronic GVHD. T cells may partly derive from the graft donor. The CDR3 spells CASSPLGCSGGGNEQFF. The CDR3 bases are TGTGCCAGCAGCCCCCTAGGATGTAGCGGGGGGGGGAATGAGCAGTTCTTC.